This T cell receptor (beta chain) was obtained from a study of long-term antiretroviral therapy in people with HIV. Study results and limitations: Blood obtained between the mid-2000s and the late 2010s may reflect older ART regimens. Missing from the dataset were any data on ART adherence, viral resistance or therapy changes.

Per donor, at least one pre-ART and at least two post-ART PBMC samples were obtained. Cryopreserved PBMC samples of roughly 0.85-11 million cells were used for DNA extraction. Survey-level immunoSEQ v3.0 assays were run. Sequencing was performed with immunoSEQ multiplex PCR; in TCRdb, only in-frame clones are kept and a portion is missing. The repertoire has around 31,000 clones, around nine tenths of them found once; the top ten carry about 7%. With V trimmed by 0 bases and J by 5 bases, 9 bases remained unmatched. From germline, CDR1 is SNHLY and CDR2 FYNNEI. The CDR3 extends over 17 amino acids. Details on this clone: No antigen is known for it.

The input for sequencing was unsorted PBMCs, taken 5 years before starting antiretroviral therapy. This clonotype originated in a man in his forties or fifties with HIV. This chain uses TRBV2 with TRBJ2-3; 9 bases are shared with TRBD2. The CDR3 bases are TGTGCCAGCAGTGAAGCAGGGCGGGGGGGCTTCGGAGATACGCAGTATTTT. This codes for CASSEAGRGGFGDTQYF.